This is a list of T cell receptor beta chains from one sample in a study of PD-L1 blockade in urothelial cancer. The method was immunoSEQ multiplex PCR; TCRdb's version includes in-frame clones alone and lacks a portion of them. The table has around 100,000 clones, around 82% seen once. Sequencing used PBMCs, obtained around atezolizumab (anti-PD-L1) treatment. These TCRs come from a man between 50 and 59 years old with urothelial cancer. The CDR3 runs from the conserved cysteine through the conserved F or W. The D gene is left open where the match is weak. Not every row has a clone size; where given, it reads once, few, many or a size class.

CDR3: CASTPDRGVSPLHF; DNA: TGTGCCAGTACCCCGGACAGGGGCGTTTCACCCCTCCACTTT; D: TRBD1; size: few; V: TRBV19; J: TRBJ1-6
CDR3: CASSQEETGAGSYEQYF; DNA: TGTGCCAGCAGCCAAGAGGAAACAGGGGCTGGCTCCTACGAGCAGTACTTC; D: TRBD1; size: NA; V: TRBV4-2; J: TRBJ2-7
CDR3: CASSLGLAGGPGELFF; DNA: TGTGCCAGCAGTTTAGGGCTAGCGGGAGGGCCCGGGGAGCTGTTTTTT; D: TRBD2; size: NA; V: TRBV28; J: TRBJ2-2
CDR3: CASSLQREGQGEQFF; DNA: TGTGCCAGCAGCCTACAGCGGGAGGGCCAAGGGGAGCAGTTCTTC; D: TRBD2; size: NA; V: TRBV28; J: TRBJ2-1
CDR3: CASSEISGRAGELFF; DNA: TGTGCCAGCAGTGAAATTAGCGGAAGGGCCGGGGAGCTGTTTTTT; D: NA; size: NA; V: TRBV2; J: TRBJ2-2
CDR3: CASNGGLGHASNQPQHF; DNA: TGTGCCAGCAACGGAGGATTGGGCCATGCTAGCAATCAGCCCCAGCATTTT; D: NA; size: NA; V: TRBV28; J: TRBJ1-5
CDR3: CASSLAGDRGANIQYF; DNA: TGCGCCAGCAGCTTGGCCGGGGACAGGGGCGCAAACATTCAGTACTTC; D: TRBD1; size: NA; V: TRBV5-1; J: TRBJ2-4
CDR3: CASSMGQGANEQYF; DNA: TGTGCCAGTAGTATGGGACAGGGGGCTAATGAGCAGTACTTC; D: TRBD1; size: NA; V: TRBV19; J: TRBJ2-7
CDR3: CAWSVGQGGGEQFF; DNA: TGTGCCTGGAGTGTTGGACAGGGGGGAGGTGAGCAGTTCTTC; D: TRBD1; size: NA; V: TRBV30; J: TRBJ2-1
CDR3: CSVSLSPTEAFF; DNA: TGCAGCGTGTCCCTTAGCCCCACTGAAGCTTTCTTT; D: NA; size: NA; V: TRBV29-1; J: TRBJ1-1
CDR3: CASSLRLRLAGQETQYF; DNA: TGTGCCAGCAGCTTGAGGCTGAGACTAGCGGGACAAGAGACCCAGTACTTC; D: TRBD2; size: NA; V: TRBV5-6; J: TRBJ2-5
CDR3: CASSPAGLSTDTQYF; DNA: TGTGCCAGCAGCCCAGCGGGGTTGAGCACAGATACGCAGTATTTT; D: TRBD2; size: NA; V: TRBV28; J: TRBJ2-3
CDR3: CASSRPGQGFHEQYF; DNA: TGTGCCAGCTCGCGGCCGGGACAGGGTTTCCACGAGCAGTACTTC; D: TRBD1; size: NA; V: TRBV18; J: TRBJ2-7
CDR3: CAWSGAGNSPLHF; DNA: TGTGCCTGGAGCGGAGCTGGGAATTCACCCCTCCACTTT; D: NA; size: few; V: TRBV30; J: TRBJ1-6
CDR3: CASRRGQGKPEAFF; DNA: TGTGCCAGCAGGCGTGGACAGGGGAAACCTGAAGCTTTCTTT; D: TRBD1; size: NA; V: TRBV13; J: TRBJ1-1
CDR3: CASSLAPLNEQFF; DNA: TGTGCCAGCAGCTTAGCTCCACTCAATGAGCAGTTCTTC; D: NA; size: NA; V: TRBV7-3; J: TRBJ2-1
CDR3: CASSILAGHNEQFF; DNA: TGTGCCAGCAGCATCCTAGCGGGGCACAATGAGCAGTTCTTC; D: TRBD2; size: NA; V: TRBV5-8; J: TRBJ2-1
CDR3: CAISGPGLAMNTGELFF; DNA: TGTGCCATCAGTGGCCCGGGACTAGCGATGAACACCGGGGAGCTGTTTTTT; D: TRBD2; size: NA; V: TRBV10-3; J: TRBJ2-2
CDR3: CASSYGRNNYGYTF; DNA: TGTGCCAGCAGTTATGGGAGGAACAACTATGGCTACACCTTC; D: NA; size: NA; V: TRBV6-6; J: TRBJ1-2
CDR3: CASRPGQGFNEQFF; DNA: TGTGCCAGTAGACCGGGACAGGGGTTTAATGAGCAGTTCTTC; D: TRBD1; size: NA; V: TRBV19; J: TRBJ2-1
CDR3: CASSSRVTETQYF; DNA: TGTGCCAGCAGCTCCAGGGTAACAGAGACCCAGTACTTC; D: NA; size: NA; V: TRBV5-6; J: TRBJ2-5
CDR3: CASPSSRVLNTGELFF; DNA: TGTGCCAGCCCAAGTTCCAGGGTTCTGAACACCGGGGAGCTGTTTTTT; D: NA; size: NA; V: TRBV7-9; J: TRBJ2-2
CDR3: CASSLGSSGANVLTF; DNA: TGTGCCAGCAGCTTAGGGAGCTCTGGGGCCAACGTCCTGACTTTC; D: NA; size: NA; V: TRBV7-6; J: TRBJ2-6
CDR3: CASARSSGSSEQYF; DNA: TGTGCCAGCGCCCGGAGTAGCGGGAGCTCCGAGCAGTACTTC; D: TRBD2; size: NA; V: TRBV2; J: TRBJ2-7
CDR3: CASSELGASVDTQYF; DNA: TGCGCCAGCAGTGAATTGGGAGCGTCGGTAGATACGCAGTATTTT; D: NA; size: NA; V: TRBV10-1; J: TRBJ2-3
CDR3: CASKPDSTDQPQHF; DNA: TGCGCCAGCAAACCGGACAGTACCGATCAGCCCCAGCATTTT; D: NA; size: NA; V: TRBV10-1; J: TRBJ1-5
CDR3: CASSIKGTSGRVNSYEQYF; DNA: TGTGCCAGCAGCATTAAGGGGACTAGCGGGAGGGTTAACTCCTACGAGCAGTACTTC; D: TRBD2; size: NA; V: TRBV7-3; J: TRBJ2-7
CDR3: CASSLASGSGYEQYF; DNA: TGTGCCAGCAGCTTAGCCAGCGGGAGCGGGTACGAGCAGTACTTC; D: TRBD2; size: NA; V: TRBV11-2; J: TRBJ2-7
CDR3: CASSFSSYTEAFF; DNA: TGTGCCAGCAGTTTTTCCTCCTACACTGAAGCTTTCTTT; D: NA; size: NA; V: TRBV28; J: TRBJ1-1
CDR3: CASRAQGEYGYTF; DNA: TGTGCCAGTCGAGCGCAGGGGGAGTATGGCTACACCTTC; D: TRBD1; size: NA; V: TRBV19; J: TRBJ1-2
CDR3: CASSYRQGAVNEQFF; DNA: TGTGCCAGCAGTTACCGGCAGGGGGCGGTCAATGAGCAGTTCTTC; D: TRBD1; size: NA; V: TRBV6-5; J: TRBJ2-1
CDR3: CASSPRLAGVGDTQYF; DNA: TGTGCCAGCAGTCCCCGACTAGCGGGAGTGGGAGATACGCAGTATTTT; D: TRBD2; size: NA; V: TRBV2; J: TRBJ2-3
CDR3: CAISESGSTSGRSSYEQYF; DNA: TGTGCCATCAGTGAGTCGGGATCGACTAGCGGAAGGAGCTCCTACGAGCAGTACTTC; D: TRBD2; size: once; V: TRBV10-3; J: TRBJ2-7
CDR3: CASRLDRVTEAFF; DNA: TGTGCCAGCAGACTTGACAGGGTAACTGAAGCTTTCTTT; D: TRBD1; size: NA; V: TRBV6-6; J: TRBJ1-1
CDR3: CASSLHRLPDYEQYF; DNA: TGTGCCAGCAGCTTACACAGGCTGCCAGACTACGAGCAGTACTTC; D: NA; size: NA; V: TRBV11-2; J: TRBJ2-7
CDR3: CASGRTASGANVLTF; DNA: TGTGCCAGCGGTCGGACAGCCTCTGGGGCCAACGTCCTGACTTTC; D: NA; size: few; V: TRBV6-5; J: TRBJ2-6
CDR3: CASSPKEDIRGRPDTQYF; DNA: TGTGCCAGCAGTCCGAAAGAAGACATCAGGGGGCGCCCAGATACGCAGTATTTT; D: TRBD1; size: NA; V: TRBV27; J: TRBJ2-3
CDR3: CASSFPGQGTAFF; DNA: TGCGCCAGCAGCTTCCCGGGACAGGGTACTGCTTTCTTT; D: TRBD1; size: NA; V: TRBV5-1; J: TRBJ1-1
CDR3: CASSPTLTGGYTF; DNA: TGTGCCAGCAGTCCCACATTGACAGGTGGCTACACCTTC; D: NA; size: NA; V: TRBV28; J: TRBJ1-2
CDR3: CASSGRTGATYEQYF; DNA: TGTGCCAGCAGCGGCCGGACAGGGGCGACGTACGAGCAGTACTTC; D: TRBD1; size: NA; V: TRBV13; J: TRBJ2-7
CDR3: CASSLRGRQETQYF; DNA: TGTGCCAGCAGCTTGAGGGGCCGACAAGAGACCCAGTACTTC; D: NA; size: NA; V: TRBV5-4; J: TRBJ2-5
CDR3: CASSGGGGTEEGYTF; DNA: TGTGCCAGCAGCGGTGGGGGGGGTACTGAGGAAGGCTACACCTTC; D: NA; size: NA; V: TRBV9; J: TRBJ1-2
CDR3: CASSATPVRYTF; DNA: TGTGCCAGCAGCGCAACCCCGGTTCGCTACACCTTC; D: NA; size: NA; V: TRBV11-2; J: TRBJ1-2
CDR3: CASSFSRLVIHEQFF; DNA: TGTGCCAGCAGCTTTTCCCGACTAGTCATCCATGAGCAGTTCTTC; D: NA; size: once; V: TRBV11-2; J: TRBJ2-1
CDR3: CASSYASGSYNEQFF; DNA: TGTGCCAGCAGTTACGCTAGCGGGAGCTACAATGAGCAGTTCTTC; D: TRBD2; size: once; V: TRBV6-5; J: TRBJ2-1
CDR3: CATSRGGALEKLFF; DNA: TGTGCCACCAGCCGTGGGGGGGCTTTGGAAAAACTGTTTTTT; D: NA; size: NA; V: TRBV15; J: TRBJ1-4
CDR3: CASSVDRDSGNTIYF; DNA: TGTGCCAGCAGCGTAGACAGGGACTCTGGAAACACCATATATTTT; D: NA; size: NA; V: TRBV9; J: TRBJ1-3
CDR3: CASNSGRTTDTQYF; DNA: TGCGCCAGCAATAGCGGAAGAACTACAGATACGCAGTATTTT; D: NA; size: NA; V: TRBV10-1; J: TRBJ2-3
CDR3: CASSSDRTSYEQYF; DNA: TGTGCCAGCAGCTCGGACAGGACTTCCTACGAGCAGTACTTC; D: TRBD1; size: NA; V: TRBV7-6; J: TRBJ2-7
CDR3: CASSPPGRESYEQYF; DNA: TGTGCCAGCAGCCCCCCTGGGCGGGAGTCCTACGAGCAGTACTTC; D: TRBD2; size: NA; V: TRBV6-1; J: TRBJ2-7